This TCR beta chain was recorded in a study of breast tumors, draining lymph nodes, adjacent tissues. Samples came from axillary lymph nodes draining the breast cancer. Details on this clonotype: Antigen unknown.

Study-wide findings and caveats: Compared with lymph nodes, tumors were less diverse; compared with nontumor tissue, more. Compared with basal-like, luminal-like tumors shared significantly more repertoire with nontumor tissue.

Each CDR3 protein gets one entry after TCRdb re-called the multiplex PCR reads with MiXCR. The data hold about 100,000 distinct CDR3 sequences, with approximately 22% observed a single time. The CDR3 totals 15 residues. V was shortened by 2 bases and J by 2 bases, with 10 bases between the two germline ends. Germline V gene data show CDR1 as SEHNR and CDR2 as FQNEAQ (reference sequence). This receptor was obtained from a female donor with breast cancer. Some clones in this sample may be carry-over from other donors' samples. The sequenced material came from axillary lymph node tissue. This chain connects TRBV7-9 to TRBJ1-3, with a tentative D call TRBD1 (6 bases). Written as DNA, the CDR3 is TGTGCCAGCAGCTTAAGTGGGGGCCCTGGAAACACCATATATTTT. This sequence encodes CASSLSGGPGNTIYF.